This T cell receptor (beta chain) was captured in a study of blood T cell repertoires in COVID-19. Looking at the study overall: In each case, the material was cDNA or gDNA derived from T cells, B-cell-depleted T cells, or PBMCs.

The CDR3 sequence is 16 residues long. V gave up 0 bases and J gave up 1 base, with 12 bases separating them. Germline lookup yields CDR1 MNHNS and CDR2 SASEGT. Cohort assignment relied on participant-reported clinical history. Recovered status applied to Cohort 3 donors who had two consecutive negative PCRs. It also applied to those with clearance or with symptom resolution. Original processing methods: Using reference gene primer amplification, nucleated cell counts were estimated. Here immunoSEQ multiplex PCR was the method, and the copy in TCRdb shows in-frame clones only, minus some. The V and J calls and clone size were taken over from that table, and D and trimming were inferred from the DNA. The sample lists 250,000 or so clones; 86% were seen once.

The chain carries TRBV6-1 and TRBJ1-2; D perhaps matches TRBD1 (6 bases). The sample consisted of PBMCs or T cells enriched from blood (not recorded which). The clonotype comes from a man in his forties who had recovered from COVID-19. CDR3 sequence: CASSEAGTTLNYGYTF. The CDR3 coding sequence is TGTGCCAGCAGTGAAGCCGGGACAACCCTTAACTATGGCTACACCTTC.